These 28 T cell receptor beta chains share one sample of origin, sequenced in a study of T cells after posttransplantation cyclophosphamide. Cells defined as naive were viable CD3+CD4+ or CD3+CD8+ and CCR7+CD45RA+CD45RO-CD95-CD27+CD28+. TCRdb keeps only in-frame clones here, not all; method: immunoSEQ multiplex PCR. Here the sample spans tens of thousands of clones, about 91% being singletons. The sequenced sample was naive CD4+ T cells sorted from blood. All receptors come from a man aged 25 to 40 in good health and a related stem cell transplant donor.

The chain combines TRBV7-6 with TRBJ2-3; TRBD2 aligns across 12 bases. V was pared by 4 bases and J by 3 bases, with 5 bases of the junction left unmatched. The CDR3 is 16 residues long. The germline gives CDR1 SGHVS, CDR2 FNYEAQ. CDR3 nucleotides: TGTGCCAGCAGCTGGACTAGCGGGGCCCATACAGATACGCAGTATTTT. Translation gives CASSWTSGAHTDTQYF.

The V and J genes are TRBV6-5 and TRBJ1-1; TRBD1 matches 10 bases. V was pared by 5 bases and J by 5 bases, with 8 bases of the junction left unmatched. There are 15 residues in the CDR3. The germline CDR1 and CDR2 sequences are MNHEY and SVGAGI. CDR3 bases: TGTGCCAGCAGTAGGACCGGGACAGGGGAAACTGAAGCTTTCTTT. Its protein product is CASSRTGTGETEAFF.

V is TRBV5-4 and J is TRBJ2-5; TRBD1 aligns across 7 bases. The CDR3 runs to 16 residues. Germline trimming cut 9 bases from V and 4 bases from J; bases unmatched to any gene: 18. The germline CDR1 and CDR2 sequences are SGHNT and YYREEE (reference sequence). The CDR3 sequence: CATRTGFRSGSETQYF. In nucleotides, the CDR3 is TGTGCCACCCGGACAGGTTTTCGTTCAGGCTCAGAGACCCAGTACTTC.

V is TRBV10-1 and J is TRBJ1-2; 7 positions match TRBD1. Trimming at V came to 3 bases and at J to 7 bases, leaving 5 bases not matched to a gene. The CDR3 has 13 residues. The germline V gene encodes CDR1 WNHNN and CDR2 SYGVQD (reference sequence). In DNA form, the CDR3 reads TGCGCCAGCAGTGATGACAGGGTCCGTGGCTACACCTTC. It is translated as CASSDDRVRGYTF.

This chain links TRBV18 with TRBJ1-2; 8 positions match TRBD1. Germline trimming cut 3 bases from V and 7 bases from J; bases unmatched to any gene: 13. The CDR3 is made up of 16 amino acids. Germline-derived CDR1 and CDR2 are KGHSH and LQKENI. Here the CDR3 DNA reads TGTGCCAGCTCACCTCTGGGACAGGAGCCTTTATTTGGCTACACCTTC. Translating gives CASSPLGQEPLFGYTF.

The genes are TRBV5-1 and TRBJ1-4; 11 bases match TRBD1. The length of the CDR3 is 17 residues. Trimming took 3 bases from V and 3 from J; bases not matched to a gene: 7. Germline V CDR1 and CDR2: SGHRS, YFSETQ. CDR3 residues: CASSSGQGAPANEKLFF. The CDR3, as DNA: TGCGCCAGCAGCTCCGGACAGGGGGCGCCGGCTAATGAAAAACTGTTTTTT.

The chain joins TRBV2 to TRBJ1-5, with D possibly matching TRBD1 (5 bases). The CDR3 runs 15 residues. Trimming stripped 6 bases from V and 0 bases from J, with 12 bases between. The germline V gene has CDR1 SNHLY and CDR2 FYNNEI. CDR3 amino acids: CASRGGRGSNQPQHF. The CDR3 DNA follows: TGTGCCAGCAGGGGGGGTAGGGGTAGCAATCAGCCCCAGCATTTT.

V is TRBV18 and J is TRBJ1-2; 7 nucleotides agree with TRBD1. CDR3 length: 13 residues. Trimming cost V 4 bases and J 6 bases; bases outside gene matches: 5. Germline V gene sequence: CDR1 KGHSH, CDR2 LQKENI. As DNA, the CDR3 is TGTGCCAGCTCACAGGACAGGACTAATGGCTACACCTTC. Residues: CASSQDRTNGYTF.

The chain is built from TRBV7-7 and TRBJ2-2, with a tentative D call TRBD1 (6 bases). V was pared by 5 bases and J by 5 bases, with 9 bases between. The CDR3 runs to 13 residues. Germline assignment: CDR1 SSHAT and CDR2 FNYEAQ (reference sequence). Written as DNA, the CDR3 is TGTGCCAGCAGCGCCGGACAGACCGGGGAGCTGTTTTTT. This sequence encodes CASSAGQTGELFF.

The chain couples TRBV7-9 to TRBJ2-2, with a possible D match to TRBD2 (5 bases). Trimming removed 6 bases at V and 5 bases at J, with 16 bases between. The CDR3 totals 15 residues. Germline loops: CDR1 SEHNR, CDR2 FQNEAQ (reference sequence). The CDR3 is CASSPGLPGTGELFF. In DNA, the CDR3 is TGTGCCAGCAGTCCCGGCCTCCCGGGGACCGGGGAGCTGTTTTTT. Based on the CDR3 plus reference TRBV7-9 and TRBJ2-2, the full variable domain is DTGVSQNPRHKITKRGQNVTFRCDPISEHNRLYWYRQTLGQGPEFLTYFQNEAQLEKSRLLSDRFSAERPKGSFSTLEIQRTEQGDSAMYLCASSPGLPGTGELFFGEGSRLTVL.

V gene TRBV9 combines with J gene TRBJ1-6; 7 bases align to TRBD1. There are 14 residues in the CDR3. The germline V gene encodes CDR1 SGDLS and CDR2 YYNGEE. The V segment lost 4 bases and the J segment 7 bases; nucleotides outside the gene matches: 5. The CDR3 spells CASSSTGNNSPLHF. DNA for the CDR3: TGTGCCAGCAGCTCGACAGGGAACAATTCACCCCTCCACTTT.

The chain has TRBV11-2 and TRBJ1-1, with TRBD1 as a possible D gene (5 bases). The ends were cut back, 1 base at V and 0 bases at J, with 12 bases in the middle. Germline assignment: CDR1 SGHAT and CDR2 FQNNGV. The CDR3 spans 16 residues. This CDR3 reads CASSLVMGDLNTEAFF. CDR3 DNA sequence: TGTGCCAGCAGCTTAGTGATGGGGGACTTGAACACTGAAGCTTTCTTT.

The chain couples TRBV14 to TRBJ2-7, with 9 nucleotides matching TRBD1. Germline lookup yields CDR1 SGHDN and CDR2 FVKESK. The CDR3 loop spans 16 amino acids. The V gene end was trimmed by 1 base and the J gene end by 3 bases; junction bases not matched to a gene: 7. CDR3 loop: CASSQVGRTGDYEQYF. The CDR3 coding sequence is TGTGCCAGCAGCCAAGTTGGAAGGACAGGGGACTACGAGCAGTACTTC. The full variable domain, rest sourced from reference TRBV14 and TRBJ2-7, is EAGVTQFPSHSVIEKGQTVTLRCDPISGHDNLYWYRRVMGKEIKFLLHFVKESKQDESGMPNNRFLAERTGGTYSTLKVQPAELEDSGVYFCASSQVGRTGDYEQYFGPGTRLTVT.

The CDR3 DNA reads as TGTGCCAGTAGTATCCGACATAAGGATACGCAGTATTTT. Amino acid sequence: CASSIRHKDTQYF. The V gene is TRBV19, the J gene TRBJ2-3; D gene uncertain. CDR3 length: 13 amino acids. Germline CDR1 is LNHDA and CDR2 is SQIVND (reference sequence). The V gene lost 3 bases and the J gene lost 6 bases, with 10 bases spanning the gap. Using reference TRBV19 and TRBJ2-3 for the parts outside the CDR3, the full variable domain is DGGITQSPKYLFRKEGQNVTLSCEQNLNHDAMYWYRQDPGQGLRLIYYSQIVNDFQKGDIAEGYSVSREKKESFPLTVTSAQKNPTAFYLCASSIRHKDTQYFGPGTRLTVL.

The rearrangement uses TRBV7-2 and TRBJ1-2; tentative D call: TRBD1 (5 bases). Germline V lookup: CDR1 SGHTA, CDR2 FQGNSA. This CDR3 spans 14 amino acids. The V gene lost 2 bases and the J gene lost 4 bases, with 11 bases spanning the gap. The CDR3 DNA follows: TGTGCCAGCAGCTTAAGTAGGGGTTCCTATGGCTACACCTTC. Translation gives CASSLSRGSYGYTF. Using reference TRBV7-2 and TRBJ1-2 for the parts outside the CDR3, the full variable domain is GAGVSQSPSNKVTEKGKDVELRCDPISGHTALYWYRQSLGQGLEFLIYFQGNSAPDKSGLPSDRFSAERTGGSVSTLTIQRTQQEDSAVYLCASSLSRGSYGYTFGSGTRLTVV.

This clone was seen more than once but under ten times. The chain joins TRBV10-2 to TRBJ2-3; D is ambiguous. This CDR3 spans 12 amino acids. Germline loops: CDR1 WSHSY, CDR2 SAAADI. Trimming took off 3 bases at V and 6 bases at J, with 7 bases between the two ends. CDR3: CASSDPVDTQYF. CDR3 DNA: TGCGCCAGCAGTGATCCCGTGGATACGCAGTATTTT.

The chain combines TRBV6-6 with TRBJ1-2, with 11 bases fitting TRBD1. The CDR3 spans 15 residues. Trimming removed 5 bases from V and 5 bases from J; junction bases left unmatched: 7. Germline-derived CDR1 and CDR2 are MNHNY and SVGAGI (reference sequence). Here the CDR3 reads CASSDRDRGNYGYTF. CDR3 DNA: TGTGCCAGCAGTGACCGGGACAGGGGGAATTATGGCTACACCTTC.

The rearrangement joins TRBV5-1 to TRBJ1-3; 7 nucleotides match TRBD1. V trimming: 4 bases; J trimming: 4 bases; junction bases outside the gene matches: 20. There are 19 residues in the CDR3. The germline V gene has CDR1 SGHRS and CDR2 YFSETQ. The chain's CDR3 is CASSRSESAMNRGGNTIYF. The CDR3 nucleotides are TGCGCCAGCAGCAGATCTGAATCGGCGATGAACAGGGGAGGAAACACCATATATTTT.

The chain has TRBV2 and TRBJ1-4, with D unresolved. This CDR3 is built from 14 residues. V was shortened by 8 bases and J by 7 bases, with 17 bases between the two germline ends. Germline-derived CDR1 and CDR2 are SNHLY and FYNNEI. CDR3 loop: CASRTGNGGEKLFF. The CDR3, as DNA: TGTGCCAGCCGAACGGGTAATGGAGGTGAAAAACTGTTTTTT.

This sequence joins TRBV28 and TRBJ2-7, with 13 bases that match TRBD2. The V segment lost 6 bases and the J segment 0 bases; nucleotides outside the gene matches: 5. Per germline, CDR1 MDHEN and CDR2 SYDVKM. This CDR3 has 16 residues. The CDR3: CASSHRLAGGSYEQYF. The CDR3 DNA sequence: TGTGCCAGCAGCCATAGACTAGCGGGGGGCTCCTACGAGCAGTACTTC.

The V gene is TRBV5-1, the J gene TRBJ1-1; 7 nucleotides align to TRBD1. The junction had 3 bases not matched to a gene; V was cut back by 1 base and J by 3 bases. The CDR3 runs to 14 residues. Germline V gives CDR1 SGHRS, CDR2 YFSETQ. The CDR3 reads CASSLIGTDTEAFF. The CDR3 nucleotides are TGCGCCAGCAGCTTGATAGGGACAGACACTGAAGCTTTCTTT. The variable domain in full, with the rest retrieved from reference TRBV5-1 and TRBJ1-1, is KAGVTQTPRYLIKTRGQQVTLSCSPISGHRSVSWYQQTPGQGLQFLFEYFSETQRNKGNFPGRFSGRQFSNSRSEMNVSTLELGDSALYLCASSLIGTDTEAFFGQGTRLTVV.

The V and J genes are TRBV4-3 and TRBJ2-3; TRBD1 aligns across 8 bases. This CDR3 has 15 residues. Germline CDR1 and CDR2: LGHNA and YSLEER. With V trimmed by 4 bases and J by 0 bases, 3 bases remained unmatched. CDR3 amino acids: CASSRGQASTDTQYF. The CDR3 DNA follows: TGCGCCAGCAGCCGGGGACAGGCTAGCACAGATACGCAGTATTTT.

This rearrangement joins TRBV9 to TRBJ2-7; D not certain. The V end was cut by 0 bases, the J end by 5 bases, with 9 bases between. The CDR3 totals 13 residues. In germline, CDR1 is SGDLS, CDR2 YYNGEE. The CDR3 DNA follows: TGTGCCAGCAGCGTAGCCGTGGGCCACGAGCAGTACTTC. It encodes CASSVAVGHEQYF.

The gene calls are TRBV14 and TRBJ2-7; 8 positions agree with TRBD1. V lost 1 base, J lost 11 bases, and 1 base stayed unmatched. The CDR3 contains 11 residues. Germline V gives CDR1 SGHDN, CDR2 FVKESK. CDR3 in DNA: TGTGCCAGCAGCCAAGGACAGGGGAAGTACTTC. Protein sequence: CASSQGQGKYF.

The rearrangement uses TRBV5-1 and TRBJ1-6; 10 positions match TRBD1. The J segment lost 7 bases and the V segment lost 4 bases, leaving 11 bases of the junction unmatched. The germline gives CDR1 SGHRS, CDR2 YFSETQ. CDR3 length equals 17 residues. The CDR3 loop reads CASSPYSGTGENSPLHF. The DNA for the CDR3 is TGCGCCAGCAGCCCCTACTCCGGGACAGGGGAAAATTCACCCCTCCACTTT.

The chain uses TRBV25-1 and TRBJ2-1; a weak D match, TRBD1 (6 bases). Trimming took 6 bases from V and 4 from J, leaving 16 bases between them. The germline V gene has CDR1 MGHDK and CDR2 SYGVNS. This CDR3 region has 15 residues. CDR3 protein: CASSRSGGTYNEQFF. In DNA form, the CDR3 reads TGTGCCAGCAGCCGGAGTGGGGGCACTTACAATGAGCAGTTCTTC.

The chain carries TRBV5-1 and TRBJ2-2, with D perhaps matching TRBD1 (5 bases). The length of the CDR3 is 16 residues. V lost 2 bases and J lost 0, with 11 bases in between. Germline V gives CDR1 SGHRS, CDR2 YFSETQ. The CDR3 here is CASSLLTAPNTGELFF. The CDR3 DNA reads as TGCGCCAGCAGCTTACTGACAGCACCGAACACCGGGGAGCTGTTTTTT.

CDR3 coding DNA: TGTGCCAGCAGCGTAGATCCTAGCGGGGGGGTCGTAGATACGCAGTATTTT. Translated, it gives CASSVDPSGGVVDTQYF. This chain links TRBV9 with TRBJ2-3, with 12 positions matching TRBD2. The CDR3 has 17 residues. J lost 5 bases, V lost 0 bases, and 7 bases had no gene match. Germline V gene lookup returns CDR1 SGDLS and CDR2 YYNGEE.